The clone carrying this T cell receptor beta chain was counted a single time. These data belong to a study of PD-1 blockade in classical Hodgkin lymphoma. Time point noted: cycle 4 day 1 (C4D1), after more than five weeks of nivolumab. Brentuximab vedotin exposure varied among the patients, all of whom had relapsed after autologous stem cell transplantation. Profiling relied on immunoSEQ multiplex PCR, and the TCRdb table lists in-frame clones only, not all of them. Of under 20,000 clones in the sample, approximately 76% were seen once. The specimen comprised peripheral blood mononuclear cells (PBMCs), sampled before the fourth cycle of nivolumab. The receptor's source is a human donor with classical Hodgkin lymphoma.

Here the CDR3 reads CASSFYYGYTF. The CDR3 bases are TGTGCCAGCAGCTTCTACTATGGCTACACCTTC. The chain joins TRBV5-8 to TRBJ1-2, with no clear D. V was trimmed by 2 bases and J by 3 bases, leaving 2 bases between them. There are 11 residues in the CDR3. CDR1 is SGHTS, CDR2 YDEGEE, per germline.